This T cell receptor beta chain was recorded in a study of CD8+ T cells in alopecia areata. Study results and limitations: Relative to normal scalp, lesional scalp, especially alopecia totalis/universalis, showed higher clonality.

As regards this clone: Its target is unknown. This CDR3 is also generated by other DNA sequences in the sample.

After isolation, RNA underwent reverse transcription to generate cDNA as the sequencing template. This table comes from immunoSEQ multiplex PCR, and its TCRdb copy is limited to in-frame clones, with some not included. The sample lists about 97,000 clones, more than 35% occurring once. The sequencing input was CD4+ T cells sorted from blood. The sequence was obtained from a human donor with alopecia areata.

In DNA form, the CDR3 reads TGCGCCAGCAGCGGAACAGGAAGCACAGATACGCAGTATTTT. The encoded protein is CASSGTGSTDTQYF. V is TRBV5-1 and J is TRBJ2-3, with a weak D call TRBD1 (5 bases). Germline CDR1 is SGHRS and CDR2 is YFSETQ. The CDR3 contains 14 residues. The V end was cut by 4 bases, the J end by 0 bases, with 9 bases between.